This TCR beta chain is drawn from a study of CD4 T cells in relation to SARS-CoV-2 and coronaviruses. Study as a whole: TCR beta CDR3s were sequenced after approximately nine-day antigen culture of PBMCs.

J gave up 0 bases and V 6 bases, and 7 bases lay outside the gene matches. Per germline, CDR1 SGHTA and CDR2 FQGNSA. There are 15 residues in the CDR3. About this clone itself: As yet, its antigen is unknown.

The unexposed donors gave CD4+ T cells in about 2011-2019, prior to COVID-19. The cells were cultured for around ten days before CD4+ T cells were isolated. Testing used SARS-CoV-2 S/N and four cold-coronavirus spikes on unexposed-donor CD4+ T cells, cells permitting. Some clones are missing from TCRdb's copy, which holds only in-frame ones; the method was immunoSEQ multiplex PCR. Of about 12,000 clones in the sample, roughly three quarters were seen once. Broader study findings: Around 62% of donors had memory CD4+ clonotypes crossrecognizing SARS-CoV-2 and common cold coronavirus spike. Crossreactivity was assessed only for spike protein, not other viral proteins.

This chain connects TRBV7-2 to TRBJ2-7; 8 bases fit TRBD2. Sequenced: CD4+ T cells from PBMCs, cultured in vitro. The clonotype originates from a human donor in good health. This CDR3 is CASSQRAGGSYEQYF. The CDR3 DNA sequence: TGTGCCAGCAGTCAAAGGGCGGGAGGCTCCTACGAGCAGTACTTC.